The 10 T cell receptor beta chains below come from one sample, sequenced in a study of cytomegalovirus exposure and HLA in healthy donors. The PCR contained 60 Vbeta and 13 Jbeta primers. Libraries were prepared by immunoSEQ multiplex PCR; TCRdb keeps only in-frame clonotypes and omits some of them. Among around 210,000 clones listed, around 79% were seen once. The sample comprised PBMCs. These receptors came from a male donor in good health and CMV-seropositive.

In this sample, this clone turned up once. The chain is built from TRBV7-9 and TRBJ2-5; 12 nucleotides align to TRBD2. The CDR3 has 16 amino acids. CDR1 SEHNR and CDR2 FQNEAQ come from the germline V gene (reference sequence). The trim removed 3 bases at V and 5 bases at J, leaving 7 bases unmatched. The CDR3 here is CASSFTSGRTAETQYF. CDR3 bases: TGTGCCAGCAGCTTCACTAGCGGGAGGACCGCGGAGACCCAGTACTTC.

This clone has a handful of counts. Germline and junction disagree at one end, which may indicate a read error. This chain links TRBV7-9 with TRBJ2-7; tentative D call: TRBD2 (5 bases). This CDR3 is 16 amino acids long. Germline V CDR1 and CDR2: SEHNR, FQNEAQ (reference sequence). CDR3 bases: TGTTCCAGCAGCTTAACCGGACTTGCGAGCTCCTACGAGCAGTACTTC. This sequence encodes CSSSLTGLASSYEQYF.

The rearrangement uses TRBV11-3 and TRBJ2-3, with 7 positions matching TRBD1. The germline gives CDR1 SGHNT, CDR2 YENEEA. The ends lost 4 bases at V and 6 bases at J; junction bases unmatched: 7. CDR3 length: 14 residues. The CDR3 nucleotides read TGTGCCAGCAGCTCTAGGACAGGCTACGATACGCAGTATTTT. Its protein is CASSSRTGYDTQYF. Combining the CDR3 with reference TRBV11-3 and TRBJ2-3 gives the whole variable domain EAGVVQSPRYKIIEKKQPVAFWCNPISGHNTLYWYLQNLGQGPELLIRYENEEAVDDSQLPKDRFSAERLKGVDSTLKIQPAELGDSAVYLCASSSRTGYDTQYFGPGTRLTVL.

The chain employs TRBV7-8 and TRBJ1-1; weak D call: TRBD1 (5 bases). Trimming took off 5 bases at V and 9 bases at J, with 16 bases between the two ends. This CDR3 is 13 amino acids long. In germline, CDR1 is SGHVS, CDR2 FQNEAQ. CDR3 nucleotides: TGTGCCAGCAGCCCGGCAGGGAATCTCCAAGCTTTCTTT. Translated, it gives CASSPAGNLQAFF.

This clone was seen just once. The CDR3 region is CASSVVPGGQGVSPLHF. CDR3 DNA: TGTGCCAGCAGCGTAGTTCCAGGGGGACAGGGTGTTTCACCCCTCCACTTT. V usage is TRBV9 and J usage is TRBJ1-6; TRBD1 aligns across 9 bases. The junction had 10 bases not matched to a gene; V was cut back by 0 bases and J by 9 bases. Germline V CDR1 and CDR2: SGDLS, YYNGEE. The CDR3 runs 17 residues.

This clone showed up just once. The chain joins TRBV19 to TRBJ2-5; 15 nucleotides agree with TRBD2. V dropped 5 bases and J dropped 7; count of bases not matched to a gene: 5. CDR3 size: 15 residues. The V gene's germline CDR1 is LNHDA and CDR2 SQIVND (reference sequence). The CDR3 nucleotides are TGTGCCAGTAGTGGGACTAGCGGGAGGATGGGGACCCAGTACTTC. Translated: CASSGTSGRMGTQYF.

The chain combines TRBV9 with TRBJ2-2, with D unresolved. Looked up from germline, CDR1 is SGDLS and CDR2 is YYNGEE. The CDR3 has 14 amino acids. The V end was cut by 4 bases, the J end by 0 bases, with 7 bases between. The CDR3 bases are TGTGCCAGCAGCAGTAGCCCGAACACCGGGGAGCTGTTTTTT. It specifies CASSSSPNTGELFF.

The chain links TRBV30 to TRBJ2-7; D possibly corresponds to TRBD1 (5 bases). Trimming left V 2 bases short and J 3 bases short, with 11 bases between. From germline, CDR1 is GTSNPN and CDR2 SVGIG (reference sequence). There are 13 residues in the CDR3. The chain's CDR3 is CAWSMGPDYEQYF. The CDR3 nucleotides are TGTGCCTGGAGTATGGGGCCTGACTACGAGCAGTACTTC.

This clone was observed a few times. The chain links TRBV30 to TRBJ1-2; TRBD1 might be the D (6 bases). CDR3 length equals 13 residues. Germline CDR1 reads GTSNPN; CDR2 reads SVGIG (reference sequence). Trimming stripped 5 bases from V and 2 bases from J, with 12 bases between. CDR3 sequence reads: CAWGDTRNYGYTF. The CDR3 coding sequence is TGTGCCTGGGGGGACACCCGGAACTATGGCTACACCTTC. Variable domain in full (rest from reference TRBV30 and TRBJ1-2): SQTIHQWPATLVQPVGSPLSLECTVEGTSNPNLYWYRQAAGRGLQLLFYSVGIGQISSEVPQNLSASRPQDRQFILSSKKLLLSDSGFYLCAWGDTRNYGYTFGSGTRLTVV.

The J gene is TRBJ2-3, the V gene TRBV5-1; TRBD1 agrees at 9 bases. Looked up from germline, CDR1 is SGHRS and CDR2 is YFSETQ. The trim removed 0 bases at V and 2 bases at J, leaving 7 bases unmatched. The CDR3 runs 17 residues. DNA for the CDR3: TGCGCCAGCAGCTTGGGGGGACAGGGTCCCTACACAGATACGCAGTATTTT. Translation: CASSLGGQGPYTDTQYF.